A selection of T cell receptor beta chains follows, all from one sample in a study of blood T cell repertoires in COVID-19. Method: immunoSEQ multiplex PCR; TCRdb's copy keeps in-frame clones and lacks some. The sample has about 260,000 clones, approximately 86% seen once; the top ten hold over 1.5%. Sequencing input: peripheral blood. The receptors here all came from a young man with active or convalescent COVID-19. Both conserved end residues are part of each CDR3.

TRBV6-2/TRBV6-3	TRBJ2-3	CASSYHLASGGTDTQYF
TRBV30	TRBJ2-7	CAWSQLMLTNEQYF
TRBV5-1	TRBJ2-1	CASSLGGGNGNEQFF
TRBV5-4	TRBJ2-7	CASSLLKLAGGPGEQYF
TRBV5-1	TRBJ2-6	CASSVQSSGANVLTF
TRBV19	TRBJ1-1	CASSSAGSLWKAFF
TRBV7-9	TRBJ1-1	CASSTDRLLTEAFF
TRBV6-5	TRBJ1-2	CAIEPFNYGYTF
TRBV6-5	TRBJ2-2	CASSSTGTGLAGELFF
TRBV6-9	TRBJ2-7	CASSSTGDPLCEQYF
TRBV4-2	TRBJ2-1	CASSQLPSGGFNEQFF
TRBV30	TRBJ2-3	CAWSAGAEGRDTQYF
TRBV4-1	TRBJ1-5	CASSPAQGANQPQHF
TRBV6-1	TRBJ1-2	CASSELTGDAYGYTF
TRBV7-2	TRBJ2-3	CASSLAPGGWPDTQYF
TRBV20-1	TRBJ1-1	CSASPIRGWNTEAFF
TRBV5-1	TRBJ2-7	CASSWVDSGSYEQYF
TRBV7-2	TRBJ2-3	CASSPRLGFSGGRRDTQYF
TRBV5-1	TRBJ2-3	CASTEGVSTDTQYF
TRBV18	TRBJ2-7	CASSPPVSYEQYF
TRBV27	TRBJ1-1	CASSLSDRGNTEAFF
TRBV7-9	TRBJ2-5	CASSLGHRGQETQYF
TRBV5-1	TRBJ2-5	CASSYTSGGQETQYF
TRBV10-1	TRBJ2-7	CASSDSGTAKRQQYF
TRBV19	TRBJ1-5	CASGQGGNQPQHF
TRBV6-5	TRBJ1-1	CASTVGTGMNTEAFF
TRBV4-3	TRBJ1-1	CASSQAAGSAEAFF
TRBV9	TRBJ2-5	CASSVEAGGNKETQYF